This entry lists 4 T cell receptor beta chains sequenced from one sample in a study of PD-1 blockade in classical Hodgkin lymphoma. TCRdb's table, derived via immunoSEQ multiplex PCR, lists solely in-frame clones and lacks some. The table records approximately 99,000 clones, 80% to 90% of them present only once. With no exception, relapse followed autologous stem cell transplantation in all patients, and brentuximab vedotin exposure varied. The sample consisted of peripheral blood mononuclear cells (PBMCs), taken before the second cycle of nivolumab. The receptor source for this set is a human donor with classical Hodgkin lymphoma.

The genes are TRBV5-4 and TRBJ2-2, with 7 bases lining up with TRBD1. From germline, CDR1 is SGHNT and CDR2 YYREEE (reference sequence). The CDR3 is made up of 15 amino acids. V shed 2 bases and J 4 bases; nucleotides not matched to a gene: 5. The CDR3 here is CASSLTGTVTGELFF. CDR3 coding DNA: TGTGCCAGCAGCTTAACCGGGACAGTCACCGGGGAGCTGTTTTTT.

The chain carries TRBV7-2 and TRBJ2-2, with D possibly called TRBD1 or TRBD2 (6 bases each). Deletions cut 5 bases from V and 2 bases from J, with 18 bases between. The CDR3 sequence is 17 residues long. Germline V gives CDR1 SGHTA, CDR2 FQGNSA. The CDR3 DNA is TGTGCCAGCAGCGTCTGGAGGGACACCTACAACACCGGGGAGCTGTTTTTT. Protein sequence: CASSVWRDTYNTGELFF.

This sequence joins TRBV5-6 and TRBJ2-4; D is ambiguous. Trimming cost V 4 bases and J 0 bases, with 5 bases left between them. Looked up from germline, CDR1 is SGHDT and CDR2 is YYEEEE. The CDR3 is 13 residues long. CDR3 in DNA: TGTGCCAGCAGCCAAATAGCCAAAAACATTCAGTACTTC. This sequence encodes CASSQIAKNIQYF.

This rearrangement joins TRBV28 to TRBJ2-7, with D tentatively TRBD2 (5 bases). CDR1 and CDR2 from the germline V gene are MDHEN and SYDVKM. Trimming removed 3 bases from V and 9 bases from J, with 12 bases in between. The CDR3 runs to 12 residues. CDR3 residues: CASSFAGLVQYF. The CDR3 coding sequence is TGTGCCAGCAGTTTTGCGGGCCTAGTGCAGTACTTC.